The clone carrying this TCR beta chain is a singleton in its sample. Its antigen is as yet unknown. The data were taken from a study of CD8+CD57+ T cells in acquired aplastic anemia. Study results and limitations: Overlapping CD8+ CDR3 repertoires of patients and controls contained approximately 29 shared sequences.

Previously, flow cytometry had revealed CD8+CD57+ cell expansion in the patients chosen for sequencing. TCR beta VDJ combinations and CDR3 sequences were profiled from genomic DNA. TCRdb re-called the reads through MiXCR, storing one row per CDR3 protein. Here the sample spans hundreds of thousands of distinct CDR3 sequences, around 30% being singletons. The length of the CDR3 is 12 residues. Unmatched junction bases numbered 6, after V lost 10 bases and J lost 5 bases. Per the germline V gene, CDR1 is ENHRY and CDR2 is SYGVKD. The gene calls are TRBV10-3 and TRBJ2-5, with 8 nucleotides matching TRBD1. The sequence was collected from a human donor with aplastic anemia. Sequencing was performed on sorted CD4+, CD8+, or CD8+CD57+ T cells (not recorded which) from PBMCs. The CDR3 sequence: CATQGDAETQYF. The CDR3 nucleotides read TGTGCCACACAGGGGGATGCGGAGACCCAGTACTTC.